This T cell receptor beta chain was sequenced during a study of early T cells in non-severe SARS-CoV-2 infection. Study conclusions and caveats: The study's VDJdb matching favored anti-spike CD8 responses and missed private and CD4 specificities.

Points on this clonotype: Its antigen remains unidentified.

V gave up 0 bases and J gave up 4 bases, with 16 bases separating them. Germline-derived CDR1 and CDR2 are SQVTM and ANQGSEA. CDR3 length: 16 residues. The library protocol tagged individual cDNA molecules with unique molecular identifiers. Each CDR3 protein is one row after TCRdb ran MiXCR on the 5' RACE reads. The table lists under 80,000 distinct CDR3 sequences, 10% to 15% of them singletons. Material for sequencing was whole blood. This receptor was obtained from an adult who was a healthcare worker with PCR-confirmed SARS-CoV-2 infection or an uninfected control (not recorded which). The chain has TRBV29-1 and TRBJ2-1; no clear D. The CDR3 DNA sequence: TGCAGCGTTGAAGATCCGAAGGGTCCTACTTACAATGAGCAGTTCTTC. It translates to CSVEDPKGPTYNEQFF.